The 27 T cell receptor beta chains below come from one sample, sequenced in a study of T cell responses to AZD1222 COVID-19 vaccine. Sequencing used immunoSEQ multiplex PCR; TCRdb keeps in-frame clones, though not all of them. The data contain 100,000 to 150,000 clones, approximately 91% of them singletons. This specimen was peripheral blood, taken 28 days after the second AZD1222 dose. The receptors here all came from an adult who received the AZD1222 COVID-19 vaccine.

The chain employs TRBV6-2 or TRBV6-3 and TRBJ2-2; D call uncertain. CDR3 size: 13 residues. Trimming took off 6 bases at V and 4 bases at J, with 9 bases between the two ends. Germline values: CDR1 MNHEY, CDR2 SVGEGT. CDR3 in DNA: TGTGCCAGCAGCGCCCCGTCCACCGGGGAGCTGTTTTTT. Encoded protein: CASSAPSTGELFF.

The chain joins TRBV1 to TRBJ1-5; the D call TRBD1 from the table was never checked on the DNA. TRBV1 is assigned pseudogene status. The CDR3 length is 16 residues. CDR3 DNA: TGCACCAGCAGCCAGGGGACAGATTATAGCAATCAGCCCCAGCATTTT. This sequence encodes CTSSQGTDYSNQPQHF.

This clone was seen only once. CDR3 DNA: TGTGCCAGCGTCCCGAGGCCCGGACAGGGAGAAGCTTTCTTT. It is translated as CASVPRPGQGEAFF. The chain links TRBV4-2 to TRBJ1-1, with 8 nucleotides matching TRBD1. The CDR3 spans 14 residues. J was trimmed by 8 bases and V by 8 bases; bases with no gene match: 13. The germline V gene has CDR1 LGHNA and CDR2 YNFKEQ.

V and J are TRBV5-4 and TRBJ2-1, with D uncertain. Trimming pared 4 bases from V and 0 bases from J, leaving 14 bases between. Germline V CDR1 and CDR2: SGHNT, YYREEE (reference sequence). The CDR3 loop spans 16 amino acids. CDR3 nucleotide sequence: TGTGCCAGCAGCCCCAAGTGGAGTAGCTCCTACAATGAGCAGTTCTTC. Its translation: CASSPKWSSSYNEQFF.

The CDR3 DNA is TGTGCCAGCAGCTCGACTAGCGGGAGGCTCAGCACAGATACGCAGTATTTT. It specifies CASSSTSGRLSTDTQYF. J is TRBJ2-3 and V is TRBV7-9; 13 nucleotides agree with TRBD2. The V gene end was trimmed by 4 bases and the J gene end by 0 bases; junction bases not matched to a gene: 4. CDR1 SEHNR and CDR2 FQNEAQ come from the germline V gene (reference sequence). The CDR3 is 17 residues long.

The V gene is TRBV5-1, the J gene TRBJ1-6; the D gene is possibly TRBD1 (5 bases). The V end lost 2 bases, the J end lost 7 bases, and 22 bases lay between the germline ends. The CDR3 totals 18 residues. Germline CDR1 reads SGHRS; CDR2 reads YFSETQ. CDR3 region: CASSLSYGGGRSNSPLHF. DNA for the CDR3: TGCGCCAGCAGCTTATCATATGGCGGGGGGAGGTCCAATTCACCCCTCCACTTT.

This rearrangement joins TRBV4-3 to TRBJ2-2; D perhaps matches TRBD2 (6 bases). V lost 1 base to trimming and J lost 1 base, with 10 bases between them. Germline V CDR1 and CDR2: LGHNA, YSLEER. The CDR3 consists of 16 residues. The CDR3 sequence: CASSQAGVRNTGELFF. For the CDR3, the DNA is TGCGCCAGCAGCCAAGCGGGAGTGAGGAACACCGGGGAGCTGTTTTTT.

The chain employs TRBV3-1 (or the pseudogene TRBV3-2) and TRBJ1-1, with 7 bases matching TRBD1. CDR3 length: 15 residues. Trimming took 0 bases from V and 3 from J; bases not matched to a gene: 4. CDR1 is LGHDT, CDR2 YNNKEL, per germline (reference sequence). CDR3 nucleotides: TGTGCCAGCAGCCAAGACTATACAGGGGACACTGAAGCTTTCTTT. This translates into CASSQDYTGDTEAFF.

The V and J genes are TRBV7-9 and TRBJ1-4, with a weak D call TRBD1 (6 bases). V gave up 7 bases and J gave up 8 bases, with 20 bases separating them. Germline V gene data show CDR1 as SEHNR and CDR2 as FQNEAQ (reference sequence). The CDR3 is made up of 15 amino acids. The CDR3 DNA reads TGTGCCAGCACCGGACAGTCTGGGGCCTGGGAAAAACTGTTTTTT. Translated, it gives CASTGQSGAWEKLFF.

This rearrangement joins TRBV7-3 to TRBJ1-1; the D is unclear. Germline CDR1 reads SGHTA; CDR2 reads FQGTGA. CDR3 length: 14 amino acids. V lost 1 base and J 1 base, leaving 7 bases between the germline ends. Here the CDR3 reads CASSLMGSNTEAFF. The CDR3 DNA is TGTGCCAGCAGCTTAATGGGGTCGAACACTGAAGCTTTCTTT.

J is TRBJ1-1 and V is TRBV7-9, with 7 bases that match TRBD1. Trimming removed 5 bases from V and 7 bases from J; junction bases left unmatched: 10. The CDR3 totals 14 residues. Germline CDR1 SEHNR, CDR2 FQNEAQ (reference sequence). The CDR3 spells CASSRGRGYGEAFF. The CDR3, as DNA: TGTGCCAGCAGCAGAGGCAGGGGGTACGGTGAAGCTTTCTTT.

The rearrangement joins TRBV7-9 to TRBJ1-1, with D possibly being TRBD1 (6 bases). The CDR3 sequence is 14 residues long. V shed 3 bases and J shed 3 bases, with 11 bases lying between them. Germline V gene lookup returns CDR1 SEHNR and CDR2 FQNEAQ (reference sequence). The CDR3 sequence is CASSLGGPYTEAFF. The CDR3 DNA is TGTGCCAGCAGCTTGGGGGGCCCGTACACTGAAGCTTTCTTT.

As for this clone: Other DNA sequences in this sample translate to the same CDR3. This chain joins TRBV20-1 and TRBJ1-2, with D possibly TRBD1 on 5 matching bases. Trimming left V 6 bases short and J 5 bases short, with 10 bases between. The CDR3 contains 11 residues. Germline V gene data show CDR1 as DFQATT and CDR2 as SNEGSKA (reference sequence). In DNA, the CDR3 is TGCAGTGCCGGGGACTCTTATGGCTACACCTTC. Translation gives CSAGDSYGYTF.

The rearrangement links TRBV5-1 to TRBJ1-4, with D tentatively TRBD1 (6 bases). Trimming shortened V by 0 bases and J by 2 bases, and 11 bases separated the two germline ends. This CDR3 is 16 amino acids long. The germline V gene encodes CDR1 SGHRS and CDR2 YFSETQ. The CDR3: CASSLDREGTNEKLFF. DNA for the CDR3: TGCGCCAGCAGCTTGGACAGGGAGGGCACTAATGAAAAACTGTTTTTT.

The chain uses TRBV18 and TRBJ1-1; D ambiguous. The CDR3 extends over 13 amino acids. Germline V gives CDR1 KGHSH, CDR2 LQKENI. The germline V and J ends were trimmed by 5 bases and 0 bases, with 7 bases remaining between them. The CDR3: CASSSRMNTEAFF. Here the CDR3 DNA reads TGTGCCAGCTCATCCAGGATGAACACTGAAGCTTTCTTT.

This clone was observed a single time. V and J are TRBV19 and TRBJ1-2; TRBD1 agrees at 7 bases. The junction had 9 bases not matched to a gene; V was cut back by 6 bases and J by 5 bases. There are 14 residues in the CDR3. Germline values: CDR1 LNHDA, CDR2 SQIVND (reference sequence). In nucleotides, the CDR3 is TGTGCCAGTAGAACTGCAGGGGGAAGTTATGGCTACACCTTC. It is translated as CASRTAGGSYGYTF.

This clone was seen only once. Here the CDR3 DNA reads TGTGCCAGCAGCCCTGGGAGGGGGCTGACTGAAGCTTTCTTT. Translated, it gives CASSPGRGLTEAFF. V gene TRBV9 combines with J gene TRBJ1-1, with TRBD1 matching over 7 bases. CDR3 length: 14 residues. Per the germline V gene, CDR1 is SGDLS and CDR2 is YYNGEE. V dropped 4 bases and J dropped 5; count of bases not matched to a gene: 8.

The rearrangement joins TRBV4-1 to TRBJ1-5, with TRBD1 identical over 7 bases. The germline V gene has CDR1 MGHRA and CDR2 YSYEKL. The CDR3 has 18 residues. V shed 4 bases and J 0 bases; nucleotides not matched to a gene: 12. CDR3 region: CASSPYPRGQYSNQPQHF. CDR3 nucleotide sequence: TGCGCCAGCAGCCCCTACCCTCGGGGACAGTATAGCAATCAGCCCCAGCATTTT.

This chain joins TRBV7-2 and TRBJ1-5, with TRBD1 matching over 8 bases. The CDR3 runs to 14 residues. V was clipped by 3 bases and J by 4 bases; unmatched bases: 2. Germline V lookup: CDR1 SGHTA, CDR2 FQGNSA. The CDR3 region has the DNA TGTGCCAGCAGCTTCGACAGGGGAAATCAGCCCCAGCATTTT. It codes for CASSFDRGNQPQHF.

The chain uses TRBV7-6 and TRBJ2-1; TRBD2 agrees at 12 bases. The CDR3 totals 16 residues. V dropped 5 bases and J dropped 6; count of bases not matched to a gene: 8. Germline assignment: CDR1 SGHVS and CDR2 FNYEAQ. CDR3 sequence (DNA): TGTGCCAGCAGCACCTGGACTAGCGGGGACCCCAATGAGCAGTTCTTC. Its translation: CASSTWTSGDPNEQFF.

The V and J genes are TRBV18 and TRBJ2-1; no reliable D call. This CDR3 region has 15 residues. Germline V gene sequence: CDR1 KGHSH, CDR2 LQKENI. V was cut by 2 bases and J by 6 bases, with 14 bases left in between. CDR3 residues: CASSPVLGASNEQFF. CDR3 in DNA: TGTGCCAGCTCACCAGTTCTAGGAGCAAGCAATGAGCAGTTCTTC.

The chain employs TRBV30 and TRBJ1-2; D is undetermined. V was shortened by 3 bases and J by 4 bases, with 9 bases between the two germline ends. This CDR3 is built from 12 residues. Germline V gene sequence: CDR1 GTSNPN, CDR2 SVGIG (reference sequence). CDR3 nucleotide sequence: TGTGCCTGGAGCCTAGGGTCCTATGGCTACACCTTC. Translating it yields CAWSLGSYGYTF.

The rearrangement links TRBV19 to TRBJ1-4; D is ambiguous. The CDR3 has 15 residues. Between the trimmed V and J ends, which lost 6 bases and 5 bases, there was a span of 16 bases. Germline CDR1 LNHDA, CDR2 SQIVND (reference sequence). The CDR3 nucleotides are TGTGCCAGTAGCCCCTTGGTGGAACCAAATGAAAAACTGTTTTTT. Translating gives CASSPLVEPNEKLFF.

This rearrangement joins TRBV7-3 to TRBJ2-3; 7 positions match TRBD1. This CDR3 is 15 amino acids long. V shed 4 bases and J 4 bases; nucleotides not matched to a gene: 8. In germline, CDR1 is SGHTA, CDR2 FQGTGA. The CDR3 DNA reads TGTGCCAGCAGCTCCAGGTCAGGGGGTGCAGATACGCAGTATTTT. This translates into CASSSRSGGADTQYF.

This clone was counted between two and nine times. The CDR3 region has the DNA TGTGCCTGGAGTGTGGTTGAGGGTCAGCCCCAGCATTTT. Its protein product is CAWSVVEGQPQHF. The genes are TRBV30 and TRBJ1-5; D gene uncertain. The CDR3 is 13 residues long. Trimming left V 0 bases short and J 6 bases short, with 9 bases between. The germline gives CDR1 GTSNPN, CDR2 SVGIG (reference sequence).

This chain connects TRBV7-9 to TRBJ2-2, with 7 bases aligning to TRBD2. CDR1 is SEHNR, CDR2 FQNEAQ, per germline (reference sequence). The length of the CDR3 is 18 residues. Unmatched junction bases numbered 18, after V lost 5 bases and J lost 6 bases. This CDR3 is CASSAPSVGGRFAGELFF. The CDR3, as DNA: TGTGCCAGCAGCGCCCCGTCGGTCGGGGGGAGGTTCGCCGGGGAGCTGTTTTTT.

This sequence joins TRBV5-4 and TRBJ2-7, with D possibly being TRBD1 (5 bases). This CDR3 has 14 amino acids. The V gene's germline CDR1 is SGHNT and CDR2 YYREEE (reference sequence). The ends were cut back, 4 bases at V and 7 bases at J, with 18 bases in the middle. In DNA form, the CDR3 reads TGTGCCAGCAGCCTCGGACATACCCGTGGTGAGCAGTACTTC. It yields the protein CASSLGHTRGEQYF.